This TCR beta chain was recorded in a study of graft-versus-host responses after intestinal transplantation listed by TCRdb under 2021. Background for the entire study: Multivisceral, liver-intestinal, or isolated intestinal transplants were received by the recipients. Anti-thymocyte globulin induction was given to all recipients, followed by maintenance tacrolimus and steroids for two to four years. Instead of going to the commercial service, samples from a few later patients were sequenced in-house on an Illumina MiSeq and processed with MiXCR. Of the 20 to 25 intestinal transplant recipients enrolled in the cohort, one of whom was a retransplant, a few patients without pretransplant specimens were excluded. Alloreactive clones were identified by sequencing pre-transplant mixed lymphocyte reaction products and comparing them with unstimulated pre-transplant donor and recipient T cells. Bulk TCR-beta CDR3 sequencing was used to track graft-versus-host and host-versus-graft alloreactive T cell clones in the graft, circulation and bone marrow after intestinal transplantation. Donor T cell macrochimerism was defined as a peak of at least 4% donor T cells among recipient peripheral blood mononuclear cells.

Of note for this clone: There is no known antigen for this receptor. The sample holds no much larger clone one base away, and base qualities are not on file.

Intraepithelial and lamina propria lymphocytes were isolated from graft specimens using dithiothreitol, EDTA incubations and collagenase D digestion. Serial intestinal graft biopsy specimens collected up to 600 days after transplant underwent bulk TCR-beta sequencing. The protocol used for the library was the immunoSEQ multiplex PCR assay. High-throughput TCR-beta CDR3 sequencing of genomic DNA from most patients was performed by Adaptive Biotechnologies. Turning to the authors' computational methods: Adaptive's ImmunoSEQ software was the source of the TCR sequencing data for 15 to 20 patients, while a few other patients were processed with MiXCR and VDJtools. CDR3 nucleotide sequences shared between donor and recipient were removed because the origin of such sequences could not be assigned. Alloreactive clones required at least 2-fold expansion over unstimulated cells and minimum CFSE-low frequency of 0.002% (template counts) or 0.001% (read counts). Mappable clones were those detected in sequenced pre-transplant spleen, lymph node, or MLR CFSE-low populations of the donor or recipient. The cumulative frequency of alloreactive clones was calculated as a percentage of all sequences, weighted by copy number. TCRdb mirrors the immuneACCESS table, restricted to in-frame sequences. Some clones are absent from its copies; in checked studies, under half trace to an unresolved V gene, and the reason for the others is unknown. The V and J calls and clone size come from that table; D and trimming were worked out from the DNA. In this sample the table shows 60,000 to 75,000 clones, around 90% of which occur a single time. The ten top clones hold approximately 1.6% of the sample.

Here V drops 3 bases and J drops 4 bases, and the junction holds 0 bases not matched to any gene. The CDR3 goes from the cysteine to the phenylalanine over 14 residues. The read is trimmed to its CDR3 DNA, 42 bases read in frame from base 1. The germline V gene provides CDR1 SGHTA and CDR2 FQGNSA. Broad study findings and their caveats: Early after transplant, declines in HvG clones were associated with peak levels of circulating GvH clones. The conclusions were limited by the relatively low number and heterogeneity of the intestinal transplant patients. GvH clones turned up in recipient bone marrow, with some appearing earlier in ileal mucosa or blood, a pattern consistent with an intestinal mucosal origin. In the allografts of patients with donor T cell macrochimerism, GvH to HvG T cell clonal ratios were high.

The chain is assembled from TRBV7-2 and TRBJ2-7; 13 bases in the middle match TRBD2. The receptor was derived from a human patient who received an intestinal transplant, so some T cells may come from the graft donor. Sequenced here: ileum tissue, sampled approximately 370 days after transplant. The CDR3 in this case is CASSLGLAGYEQYF. The nucleotide sequence reads as follows: TGTGCCAGCAGCTTGGGACTAGCGGGGTACGAGCAGTACTTC.